Listed below are T cell receptor beta chains from one sample, sequenced in a study of CD8 T cells in Susac syndrome. TCRdb processed the immunoSEQ multiplex PCR reads anew with MiXCR; each CDR3 protein has one entry. Of roughly 140,000 distinct CDR3 sequences listed, approximately 94% are singletons. Sequencing was performed on CD8+ T cells from PBMCs. Receptor source: a human donor with multiple sclerosis. Each CDR3 is given with its conserved first and last residue. The order of the fields is J gene, D gene, clone size, V gene, CDR3 protein, CDR3 DNA. The D gene is left open where the match is weak. Only some rows state a clone size, as once, few, many or a class for expanded clones.

TRBJ2-7 . . TRBV6-1 CASSARQSLSSYEQYF TGTGCCAGCAGTGCCCGACAGTCCCTGAGCTCCTACGAGCAGTACTTC
TRBJ2-1 . . TRBV27 CASSLSGHSSYNEQFF TGTGCCAGCAGTTTATCAGGCCATAGCTCCTACAATGAGCAGTTCTTC
TRBJ2-3 . . TRBV9 CASSVHGSTDTQYF TGTGCCAGCAGCGTTCACGGATCCACAGATACGCAGTATTTT
TRBJ2-7 . . TRBV28 CASRFQRSSYEQYF TGTGCCAGCAGGTTCCAGCGGAGCTCCTACGAGCAGTACTTC
TRBJ2-3 TRBD2 . TRBV6-2/TRBV6-3 CASRLSGRRTYSTDTQYF TGTGCCAGCAGGCTTAGCGGGCGCCGTACCTATAGCACAGATACGCAGTATTTT
TRBJ1-6 . once TRBV2 CASSPANSYNSPLHF TGTGCCAGCAGTCCAGCCAACAGTTATAATTCACCCCTCCACTTT
TRBJ1-1 . . TRBV7-9 CASSRGRRDTEAFF TGTGCCAGCAGCAGAGGACGGAGGGACACTGAAGCTTTCTTT
TRBJ2-1 TRBD2 . TRBV20-1 CSANTGGPGNEQFF TGCAGTGCTAACACGGGGGGGCCAGGCAATGAGCAGTTCTTC
TRBJ1-1 TRBD1 . TRBV14 CASSLRGSTEAFF TGTGCCAGCAGCCTCAGGGGGTCCACTGAAGCTTTCTTT
TRBJ2-5 . . TRBV12-3/TRBV12-4 CASRPTSYQETQYF TGTGCCAGCAGACCAACTAGTTACCAAGAGACCCAGTACTTC
TRBJ2-5 TRBD1 . TRBV2 CASAKSRDRQETQYF TGTGCCAGCGCTAAATCCCGGGACAGACAAGAGACCCAGTACTTC
TRBJ2-3 . . TRBV7-2 CASSPLTRDTQYF TGTGCCAGCAGCCCCCTAACCCGGGATACGCAGTATTTT
TRBJ2-7 . . TRBV5-6 CASSLEWGVDGSYEQYF TGTGCCAGCAGCCTTGAATGGGGAGTGGACGGCTCCTACGAGCAGTACTTC
TRBJ2-7 TRBD1 . TRBV19 CASRSGQGGYEQYF TGTGCCAGTAGATCAGGACAGGGGGGCTACGAGCAGTACTTC
TRBJ2-1 . . TRBV27 CACKDSSFEQFF TGTGCCTGCAAAGACAGTTCGTTTGAGCAGTTCTTC
TRBJ2-3 TRBD2 . TRBV20-1 CSARVFSGASTDTQYF TGCAGTGCTAGGGTCTTTAGCGGGGCTTCGACAGATACGCAGTATTTT
TRBJ1-1 TRBD1 . TRBV12-5 CASGQTGANTEAFF TGTGCTAGTGGACAGACAGGGGCGAACACTGAAGCTTTCTTT
TRBJ2-7 TRBD1 . TRBV6-2/TRBV6-3 CASSFDKTARGYEQYF TGTGCCAGCAGCTTCGATAAGACAGCCAGGGGGTACGAGCAGTACTTC
TRBJ2-5 TRBD2 . TRBV29-1 CSALFLAGVETQYF TGCAGCGCTCTCTTCCTAGCGGGGGTTGAGACCCAGTACTTC
TRBJ2-1 . . TRBV6-2/TRBV6-3 CASSQNFYNEQFF TGTGCCAGCTCCCAGAACTTCTACAATGAGCAGTTCTTC
TRBJ2-2 TRBD1 . TRBV24-1 CATSDRVGTGELFF TGTGCCACCAGCGACAGGGTGGGCACCGGGGAGCTGTTTTTT
TRBJ1-2 . . TRBV6-5 CASTGSPTSSYGYTF TGTGCCAGCACCGGGAGTCCTACATCGAGCTATGGCTACACCTTC
TRBJ1-4 . . TRBV14 CASSPGGSYNEKLFF TGTGCCAGCAGCCCCGGGGGCTCCTATAATGAAAAACTGTTTTTT
TRBJ1-2 . . TRBV30 CAWKTGLLYGYTF TGTGCCTGGAAGACAGGACTTCTCTATGGCTACACCTTC
TRBJ1-1 . . TRBV30 CAWSSGLWRAGNTEAFF TGTGCCTGGAGTAGTGGTCTCTGGCGGGCAGGGAACACTGAAGCTTTCTTT
TRBJ2-5 . . TRBV21-1 CASSKPDTQETQYF TGTGCCAGCAGCAAACCGGACACCCAAGAGACCCAGTACTTC
TRBJ2-7 TRBD1 . TRBV5-1 CASSYGTGGTYEQYF TGCGCCAGCAGCTATGGGACAGGGGGAACCTACGAGCAGTACTTC
TRBJ2-2 . . TRBV3-1 CASSQGGPWNTGELFF TGTGCCAGCAGCCAGGGGGGCCCTTGGAACACCGGGGAGCTGTTTTTT
TRBJ1-1 . . TRBV2 CASIPGDGDTEAFF TGTGCCAGCATTCCAGGGGATGGAGACACTGAAGCTTTCTTT
TRBJ2-3 TRBD1 once TRBV15 CATSSHRGGTDTQYF TGTGCCACCAGCAGCCACAGGGGTGGAACAGATACGCAGTATTTT
TRBJ2-7 . . TRBV6-2/TRBV6-3 CASSYSSRGFVYEQYF TGTGCCAGCAGTTACTCGTCCAGAGGCTTTGTCTACGAGCAGTACTTC
TRBJ2-3 . once TRBV5-8 CASSLGTGPTDTQYF TGTGCCAGCAGCTTGGGAACAGGGCCCACAGATACGCAGTATTTT
TRBJ2-3 TRBD1 . TRBV29-1 CSVEDQEQGATDTQYF TGCAGCGTTGAAGATCAGGAACAGGGGGCCACAGATACGCAGTATTTT
TRBJ2-1 . . TRBV7-8 CASSLWAAGNEQFF TGTGCCAGCAGCTTATGGGCGGCCGGGAATGAGCAGTTCTTC
TRBJ2-5 . . TRBV13 CASSLGQETQYF TGTGCCAGCAGCTTAGGGCAAGAGACCCAGTACTTC
TRBJ1-2 TRBD1 . TRBV9 CASSAMDRGSGYTF TGTGCCAGCAGCGCAATGGACAGGGGGAGCGGCTACACCTTC
TRBJ2-1 . . TRBV11-2 CASRRTAYNEQFF TGTGCCAGCAGGAGGACAGCTTACAATGAGCAGTTCTTC
TRBJ1-1 . . TRBV15 CATSRERGNTEAFF TGTGCCACCAGCAGAGAGCGCGGGAACACTGAAGCTTTCTTT
TRBJ1-2 . once TRBV6-2/TRBV6-3 CASTPDRTYGYTF TGTGCCAGCACCCCAGACAGAACCTATGGCTACACCTTC
TRBJ2-3 TRBD2 . TRBV7-2 CASSYRRGESDTQYF TGTGCCAGCAGCTACCGACGGGGGGAGTCAGATACGCAGTATTTT